This TCR beta chain comes out of a study of blood T cell repertoires in COVID-19 (TCRdb year 2020). With regard to the full study: Samples from collaborators originated in the United States, Italy and Spain and spanned both the acute and convalescent phases of COVID-19. The dataset comprised deeply sampled blood TCRbeta repertoires from subjects exposed to, actively infected with, or recovered from COVID-19. The repertoires were released in a freely available public database intended as a resource for research on the immune response to SARS-CoV-2. Where HLA class I and class II types were available, the types were taken from metadata supplied by the sample provider, not from assay-based typing. Samples were obtained from the ongoing ImmuneRACE study (first 160 participants) and from 1,254 subjects provided by 6 global collaborators. Nearly every sample came with metadata listing a de-identified subject ID, COVID-19 status, age in years and sex. The material from the prospective study consisted of cDNA or gDNA derived from T cells, B-cell-depleted T cells, or PBMCs. What the work shows at the level of the full study, not this receptor alone: The amount of clinical and demographic metadata varied by source and participant and was provided uncurated.

TCRbeta CDR3 regions were amplified from genomic DNA using the immunoSEQ Assay, a bias-controlled multiplex PCR. In the original analysis: Nucleated cell counts per sample were estimated from amplification of reference gene primers within the assay. Sequence reads were collapsed and filtered to measure the absolute abundance of every unique TCRbeta CDR3 rearrangement. Productive Simpson clonality was computed per sample as the square root of Simpson's diversity index over productive rearrangements. In TCRdb, the immuneACCESS table is reduced to in-frame sequences with V and J assigned. These tables do not hold every clone; where another copy was compared, an unresolved V gene accounts for under half, and the others remain unexplained. V, J and clone size derive from that table, while D and trimming were established from the DNA sequence. Recorded for this sample are 250,000 to 350,000 clones; 87% of them occurred a single time. About 2.2% of the sample rests with the top ten.

A remark on this clone: Its antigen is currently not known. The record has no base qualities; no much larger clone is one base away.

V is clipped by 3 bases and J by 6 bases, and the sequence between their germline boundaries is 8 bases long. CDR1 SGHTS and CDR2 YDEGEE were looked up in the germline V gene. Reading from cysteine to phenylalanine, the CDR3 counts 12 amino acids. The read is trimmed to its CDR3 DNA, 36 bases read in frame from base 1. Samples from volunteer blood donors who had recovered from COVID-19 were contributed by a second Seattle source. Collaborating institutions collected whole blood in K2EDTA tubes following their own protocols. For TCRbeta analysis, collaborators shipped samples as frozen whole blood, isolated PBMCs, or DNA extracted from either of those sample types.

The chain is assembled from TRBV5-8 and TRBJ2-3; matching of 5 bases hints at TRBD2 as the D gene. The source material was peripheral blood. The origin of this receptor is a woman in her forties or fifties who had recovered from COVID-19. The DNA is as follows: TGTGCCAGCAGCTGGCGGGCGGATACGCAGTATTTT. The translation is CASSWRADTQYF.